This T cell receptor (beta chain) was identified in a study of blood T cell repertoires in COVID-19 (dated by TCRdb to 2020 to 2022). Background for the entire study: Collaborator samples came from the United States, Italy and Spain and covered acute and convalescent phases of COVID-19. The prospective study material was composed of cDNA or gDNA derived from T cells, B-cell-depleted T cells, or PBMCs. The dataset comprised deeply sampled blood TCRbeta repertoires from subjects exposed to, actively infected with, or recovered from COVID-19. The repertoires were released in a freely available public database intended as a resource for research on the immune response to SARS-CoV-2. The samples were drawn from two sources: the first 160 participants of the ongoing ImmuneRACE study, and 1,254 subjects contributed by 6 global collaborators. The sample metadata nearly always contained a de-identified subject ID, COVID-19 status, age in years and sex. Where available, HLA class I and class II types were obtained from metadata supplied by the sample provider rather than from assay-based typing. What the study reported, not specific to this receptor: The quantity of clinical and demographic metadata differed by source and by participant and was supplied without curation.

The immunoSEQ Assay, a bias-controlled multiplex PCR, was used to amplify TCRbeta CDR3 regions from genomic DNA. From the authors' description of their analysis: The number of nucleated cells in each sample was estimated by amplification of reference gene primers within the assay. Sequence reads were collapsed and filtered to measure the absolute abundance of every unique TCRbeta CDR3 rearrangement. Productive Simpson clonality was computed per sample as the square root of Simpson's diversity index over productive rearrangements. TCRdb mirrors the immuneACCESS table, restricted to in-frame sequences. Some clones are absent from its copies; in checked studies, under half trace to an unresolved V gene, and the reason for the others is unknown. D and trimming come from the DNA, and the V and J calls and clone size come from that table. This sample comprises about 390,000 clones, 80% to 90% of them detected only once. The top ten hold 10% of the sample.

As to this clone: Its antigen is unknown. Base qualities were left out, and no much larger clone turns up one base away.

Participants in the prospective study were aged about 18 to 95 years, lived in some 24 United States geographic areas, and enrolled through a virtual design. Cohort assignment in the prospective study relied on participant-reported clinical history from a screening survey and a study questionnaire. Recovered participants in ImmuneRACE Cohort 3 were defined by two consecutive negative NP/OP PCR tests, clearance by a healthcare professional, or resolution of symptoms. In the prospective study, whole blood, serum and a nasopharyngeal or oropharyngeal swab were collected from each participant by mobile phlebotomists. Participants in the prospective study had the option to provide additional blood draws and questionnaires over an approximately 2-month period. Prospective study blood samples were shipped either frozen or at room temperature before DNA extraction. This TCR came from a woman in her forties or fifties who had recovered from COVID-19. Sequenced input: PBMCs or T cells enriched from blood (not recorded which).

The base sequence is TGTGCCACCTCCATCATGACAGGGGGGACCGGGGAGCTGTTTTTT. It is translated as CATSIMTGGTGELFF. The chain is made from TRBV28 and TRBJ2-2, with 9 bases aligning to TRBD1. The junction shows trimming of 10 bases on V and 5 bases on J, and the gene matches do not reach 11 bases of it. Taken from the germline V gene, the CDR1 and CDR2 loops are MDHEN and SYDVKM. From cysteine to phenylalanine, the CDR3 is 15 amino acids long. The DNA shown is the 45-base CDR3, in frame from base 1. The CDR3, completed at both ends by the reference TRBV28 and TRBJ2-2 genes, gives the full variable domain DVKVTQSSRYLVKRTGEKVFLECVQDMDHENMFWYRQDPGLGLRLIYFSYDVKMKEKGDIPEGYSVSREKKERFSLILESASTNQTSMYLCATSIMTGGTGELFFGEGSRLTVL.